The present entry profiles one T cell receptor (beta chain) with its context. The data were taken from a study of CD8 T cells in Susac syndrome. RNA was extracted with the RNeasy kit, and a quantity of about 0.45 to 1 ug was reverse transcribed using random hexamers. MiXCR, applied by TCRdb to the immunoSEQ multiplex PCR reads, yields one record per CDR3 protein. The table has about 180,000 distinct CDR3 sequences, 85% to 95% seen once. The clonotype originates from a human donor with multiple sclerosis. The sequencing sample was made of CD4+ T cells from PBMCs.

CDR3 sequence reads: CSAAGTLLATNEKLFF. In DNA, the CDR3 is TGCAGTGCCGCTGGCACACTCCTTGCAACTAATGAAAAACTGTTTTTT. The chain is built from TRBV20-1 and TRBJ1-4; D is undetermined. Germline assignment: CDR1 DFQATT and CDR2 SNEGSKA (reference sequence). V lost 6 bases, J lost 0 bases, and 17 bases lay in between. The CDR3 contains 16 residues.